This note documents a single T cell receptor beta chain sequence. The source of the sample is a study of blood T cell repertoires in COVID-19. Study-wide context: Samples taken during acute and convalescent COVID-19 were collected in the United States, Italy and Spain. The cDNA or gDNA used as material had been derived from T cells, B-cell-depleted T cells, or PBMCs.

The CDR3 length is 13 residues. Germline CDR1 reads MNHNS; CDR2 reads SASEGT. V was shortened by 2 bases and J by 1 base, with 5 bases between the two germline ends. The authors' processing: The assay estimated nucleated cells by amplifying reference gene primers. The data were produced by immunoSEQ multiplex PCR, yet TCRdb's version contains in-frame clones alone and is incomplete. V and J calls and clone size come straight from that table; D and trimming were deduced from the DNA. Here the sample spans about 280,000 clones, approximately 83% being singletons. Sequenced sample: peripheral blood. V usage is TRBV6-1 and J usage is TRBJ1-1; D uncertain. This TCR was sampled from a woman in her 30s who had recovered from COVID-19. CDR3 coding DNA: TGTGCCAGCAGTGAATCAGAGAACACTGAAGCTTTCTTT. As protein: CASSESENTEAFF.